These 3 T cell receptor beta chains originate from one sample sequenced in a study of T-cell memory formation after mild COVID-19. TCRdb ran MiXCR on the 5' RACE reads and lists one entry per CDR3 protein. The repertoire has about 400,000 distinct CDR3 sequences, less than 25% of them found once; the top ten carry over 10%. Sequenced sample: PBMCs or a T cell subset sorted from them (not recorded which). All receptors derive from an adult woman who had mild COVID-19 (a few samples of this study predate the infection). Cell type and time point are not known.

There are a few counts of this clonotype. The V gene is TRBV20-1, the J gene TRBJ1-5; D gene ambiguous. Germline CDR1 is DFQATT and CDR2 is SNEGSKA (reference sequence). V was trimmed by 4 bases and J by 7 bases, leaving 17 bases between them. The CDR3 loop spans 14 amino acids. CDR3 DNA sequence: TGCAGTGCTATCGTCCCGAAAGGCGGACAGCCCCAGCATTTT. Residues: CSAIVPKGGQPQHF.

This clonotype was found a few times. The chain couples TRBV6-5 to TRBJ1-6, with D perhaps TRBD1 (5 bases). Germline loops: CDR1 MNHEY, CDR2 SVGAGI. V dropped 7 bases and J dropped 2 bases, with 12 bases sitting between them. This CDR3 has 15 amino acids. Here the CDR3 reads CASIQDRAYNSPLHF. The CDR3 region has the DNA TGTGCCAGCATCCAAGACAGAGCCTATAATTCACCCCTCCACTTT.

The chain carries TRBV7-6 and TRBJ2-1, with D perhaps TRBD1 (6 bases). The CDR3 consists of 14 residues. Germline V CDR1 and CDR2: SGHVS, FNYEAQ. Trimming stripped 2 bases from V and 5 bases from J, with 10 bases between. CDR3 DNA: TGTGCCAGCAGCTTAATCCAGGGGAACAATGAGCAGTTCTTC. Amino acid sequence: CASSLIQGNNEQFF.